Detailed here is one T cell receptor (beta chain). In the authors' methods: Estimation of nucleated cell counts relied on the amplification of reference gene primers. Clones were read by immunoSEQ multiplex PCR, and TCRdb kept only the in-frame ones, dropping some. For V, J and clone size, that table is used; D and trimming come from the DNA. The sample includes fewer than 200,000 clones, about 83% of them seen just once. The data were obtained in a study of blood T cell repertoires in COVID-19. Study overall: Samples representing acute and convalescent COVID-19 were sourced from the United States, Italy and Spain. Sources were T cells, B-cell-depleted T cells, or PBMCs; the material itself was cDNA or gDNA.

Trimming at V came to 6 bases and at J to 2 bases, leaving 4 bases not matched to a gene. The CDR3 totals 13 residues. Germline CDR1 and CDR2: MDHEN and SYDVKM. The J gene is TRBJ2-7, the V gene TRBV28, with 7 positions matching TRBD1. The receptor comes from a woman over 75 with acute or convalescent COVID-19. Sequencing was done on a sample of peripheral blood. The CDR3 DNA follows: TGTGCCAGCAGGTCCGGGACAGCCTACGAGCAGTACTTC. Its translation: CASRSGTAYEQYF.